These 9 T cell receptor beta chains originate from one sample sequenced in a study of the immune and genomic landscape of osteosarcoma. TCRdb's copy holds only in-frame clones and misses some; the assay was immunoSEQ multiplex PCR. The table records about 4,600 clones, 71% of them present only once. Osteosarcoma specimens were post-treatment primary, local recurrence and metastasis tumors from poor-prognosis patients. Sequenced material: osteosarcoma tumor tissue from the femur. The source is a human donor with osteosarcoma.

This sequence joins TRBV9 and TRBJ1-3; 8 bases map to TRBD1. Germline-derived CDR1 and CDR2 are SGDLS and YYNGEE. The CDR3 covers 16 residues. J was trimmed by 0 bases and V by 3 bases; bases with no gene match: 5. In DNA, the CDR3 is TGTGCCAGCAGCGCAAGCAGGGGGCACTCTGGAAACACCATATATTTT. Amino acid sequence: CASSASRGHSGNTIYF.

CDR3 DNA sequence: TGTGCCAGCAGCTTAGAGTCCCAGGGAGTATTATTTCAAGAGACCCAGTACTTC. Translating gives CASSLESQGVLFQETQYF. This chain links TRBV7-8 with TRBJ2-5, with D perhaps given as TRBD1 or TRBD2 (5 bases each). Germline V gene sequence: CDR1 SGHVS, CDR2 FQNEAQ. Trimming removed 1 base from V and 2 bases from J, with 20 bases in between. There are 18 residues in the CDR3.

The rearrangement links TRBV4-2 to TRBJ2-1, with a weak D call TRBD2 (6 bases). The V gene lost 0 bases and the J gene lost 9 bases, with 15 bases spanning the gap. Germline V CDR1 and CDR2: LGHNA, YNFKEQ. There are 15 residues in the CDR3. CDR3 amino acids: CASSQEGGITVEQFF. In nucleotides, the CDR3 is TGTGCCAGCAGCCAAGAGGGCGGGATTACAGTTGAGCAGTTCTTC.

V is TRBV28 and J is TRBJ2-7; 7 bases line up with TRBD1. Germline loops: CDR1 MDHEN, CDR2 SYDVKM. The CDR3 has 16 amino acids. V lost 5 bases to trimming and J lost 2 bases; unmatched junction nucleotides: 12. The CDR3 DNA reads as TGTGCCAGCAGTCCCCCACAGGGACAGCGAACCTACGAGCAGTACTTC. It yields the protein CASSPPQGQRTYEQYF.

The chain has TRBV18 and TRBJ1-1, with TRBD1 matching 7 bases. Trimming took 4 bases from V and 4 from J; bases not matched to a gene: 6. Germline V CDR1 and CDR2: KGHSH, LQKENI. This CDR3 has 14 residues. In DNA form, the CDR3 reads TGTGCCAGCTCACAAACAGGGGCGAGCACTGAAGCTTTCTTT. This codes for CASSQTGASTEAFF.

V usage is TRBV6-5 and J usage is TRBJ1-1; no definite D call. Trimming shortened V by 2 bases and J by 0 bases, and 13 bases separated the two germline ends. Per the germline V gene, CDR1 is MNHEY and CDR2 is SVGAGI. The CDR3 contains 16 residues. In DNA form, the CDR3 reads TGTGCCAGCAGTTACACCGGGTCCGGCATGAACACTGAAGCTTTCTTT. Translation: CASSYTGSGMNTEAFF.

The chain employs TRBV4-2 and TRBJ1-5; D is perhaps TRBD1 (6 bases). There are 15 residues in the CDR3. V was cut by 1 base and J by 3 bases, with 10 bases left in between. CDR1 LGHNA and CDR2 YNFKEQ come from the germline V gene. The CDR3 spells CASSQGGQNNQPQHF. CDR3 coding DNA: TGTGCCAGCAGCCAAGGAGGACAGAACAATCAGCCCCAGCATTTT.

This clone was detected only a few times. V usage is TRBV5-1 and J usage is TRBJ2-7; TRBD1 might be the D (5 bases). V was clipped by 4 bases and J by 0 bases, with 14 bases between them. CDR1 SGHRS and CDR2 YFSETQ come from the germline V gene. CDR3 length equals 15 residues. The DNA for the CDR3 is TGCGCCAGCAGCGAGTTGACAGCCGTCTCCTACGAGCAGTACTTC. Encoded protein: CASSELTAVSYEQYF.

The genes are TRBV18 and TRBJ1-5; D is unclear. V was shortened by 1 base and J by 1 base, with 5 bases between the two germline ends. Germline lookup yields CDR1 KGHSH and CDR2 LQKENI. This CDR3 is built from 14 residues. The CDR3 bases are TGTGCCAGCTCACCACGTCAAAGCAATCAGCCCCAGCATTTT. It specifies CASSPRQSNQPQHF.